The 2 T cell receptor beta chains below all came from one sample that was sequenced in a study of T cells in localized non-small cell lung cancer. The protocol was immunoSEQ multiplex PCR, while the TCRdb copy is restricted to in-frame clones and leaves out a portion. In the table there are about 15,000 clones, roughly four fifths of which are singletons. The sequenced sample was peripheral blood, obtained before any cancer treatment. The receptors shown here come from a female donor aged 60 or older with stage I squamous cell lung carcinoma.

The chain links TRBV7-8 to TRBJ1-1; perhaps TRBD1 as D (5 bases). Germline assignment: CDR1 SGHVS and CDR2 FQNEAQ. The CDR3 consists of 16 residues. V was cut by 6 bases and J by 1 base, with 18 bases left in between. The CDR3 spells CASSLGLLGSNTEAFF. CDR3 sequence (DNA): TGTGCCAGCAGTCTGGGACTTCTAGGGTCGAACACTGAAGCTTTCTTT.

This clone appeared a few times. The rearrangement joins TRBV2 to TRBJ2-7; 8 nucleotides align to TRBD1. The CDR3 extends over 14 amino acids. V lost 4 bases and J lost 2; bases outside the gene matches: 4. Germline loops: CDR1 SNHLY, CDR2 FYNNEI. The CDR3 reads CASSVRDRPYEQYF. In DNA, the CDR3 is TGTGCCAGCAGTGTCCGGGACAGGCCCTACGAGCAGTACTTC.